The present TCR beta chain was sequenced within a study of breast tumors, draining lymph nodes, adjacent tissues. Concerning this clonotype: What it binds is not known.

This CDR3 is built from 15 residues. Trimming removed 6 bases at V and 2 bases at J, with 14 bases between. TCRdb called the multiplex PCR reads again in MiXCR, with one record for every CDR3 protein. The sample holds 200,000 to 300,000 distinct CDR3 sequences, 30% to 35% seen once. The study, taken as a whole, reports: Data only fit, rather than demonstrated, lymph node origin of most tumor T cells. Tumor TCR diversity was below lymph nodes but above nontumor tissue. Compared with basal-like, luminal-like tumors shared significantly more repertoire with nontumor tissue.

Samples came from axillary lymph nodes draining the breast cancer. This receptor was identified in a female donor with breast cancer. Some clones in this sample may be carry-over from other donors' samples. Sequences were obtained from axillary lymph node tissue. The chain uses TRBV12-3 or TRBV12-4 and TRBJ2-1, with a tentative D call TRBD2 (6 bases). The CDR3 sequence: CASSLGGATYNEQFF. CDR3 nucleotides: TGTGCCAGCAGCCTGGGGGGAGCAACCTACAATGAGCAGTTCTTC.